Presented here are 32 T cell receptor beta chains from one specimen sequenced in a study of PD-1 blockade in classical Hodgkin lymphoma. Sequenced by immunoSEQ multiplex PCR; TCRdb stores in-frame clones only, minus some. Here the sample spans approximately 11,000 clones, approximately 81% being singletons. All the patients suffered relapse after autologous stem cell transplantation, and brentuximab vedotin exposure differed. Specimen: peripheral blood mononuclear cells (PBMCs), collected at baseline. The receptors derive from a human donor with classical Hodgkin lymphoma.

The chain uses TRBV5-1 and TRBJ1-1; no clear D. Looked up from germline, CDR1 is SGHRS and CDR2 is YFSETQ. CDR3 length: 14 amino acids. V gave up 2 bases and J gave up 1 base, with 9 bases separating them. The CDR3 is CASSFSPGNTEAFF. CDR3 sequence (DNA): TGCGCCAGCAGCTTTTCTCCGGGGAACACTGAAGCTTTCTTT.

The V and J genes are TRBV5-6 and TRBJ2-5, with TRBD2 matching over 11 bases. The CDR3 contains 15 residues. Trimming took 3 bases from V and 2 from J; bases not matched to a gene: 3. The germline V gene encodes CDR1 SGHDT and CDR2 YYEEEE. Here the CDR3 DNA reads TGTGCCAGCAGCTCACGGACTAGCGGGCAAGAGACCCAGTACTTC. Amino acids: CASSSRTSGQETQYF.

The chain recombines TRBV7-9 with TRBJ2-3, with D hard to call. Trimming left V 3 bases short and J 8 bases short, with 9 bases between. The CDR3 sequence is 12 residues long. Germline assignment: CDR1 SEHNR and CDR2 FQNEAQ (reference sequence). The CDR3, as DNA: TGTGCCAGCAGCTTGGAGCGAGGTACGCAGTATTTT. Translation gives CASSLERGTQYF.

Here the CDR3 DNA reads TGTGCCTGGTCCGGGACGTCCACCACTTCACCCCTCCACTTT. Encoded protein: CAWSGTSTTSPLHF. The genes are TRBV30 and TRBJ1-6; D is possibly TRBD1 (5 bases). This CDR3 has 14 amino acids. Trimming took 5 bases from V and 9 from J, leaving 17 bases between them. Germline V lookup: CDR1 GTSNPN, CDR2 SVGIG (reference sequence).

The chain is built from TRBV5-1 and TRBJ1-6, with TRBD1 matching 10 bases. Trimming removed 4 bases from V and 9 bases from J; junction bases left unmatched: 10. Germline CDR1 is SGHRS and CDR2 is YFSETQ. The CDR3 is 16 residues long. CDR3 residues: CASSPGTGEVGSPLHF. DNA for the CDR3: TGCGCCAGCAGCCCCGGGACAGGGGAGGTCGGTTCACCCCTCCACTTT.

V and J are TRBV18 and TRBJ2-2; D call uncertain. The germline gives CDR1 KGHSH, CDR2 LQKENI. This CDR3 has 15 amino acids. The ends were cut back, 1 base at V and 0 bases at J, with 6 bases in the middle. CDR3 sequence: CASSPQRSNTGELFF. CDR3 DNA sequence: TGTGCCAGCTCACCACAACGGTCGAACACCGGGGAGCTGTTTTTT.

This clone was recorded once. The chain has TRBV5-1 and TRBJ1-2, with D perhaps TRBD1 (5 bases). The CDR3 runs to 16 residues. Between the trimmed V and J ends, which lost 0 bases and 1 base, there was a span of 13 bases. Germline-derived CDR1 and CDR2 are SGHRS and YFSETQ. The DNA for the CDR3 is TGCGCCAGCAGCTTGGCCTTGGACACTTTTAACTATGGCTACACCTTC. It yields the protein CASSLALDTFNYGYTF.

The V gene is TRBV30, the J gene TRBJ1-1; 12 nucleotides align to TRBD1. CDR1 and CDR2 from the germline V gene are GTSNPN and SVGIG (reference sequence). V gave up 3 bases and J gave up 11 bases; unmatched junction bases: 4. This CDR3 contains 12 residues. This CDR3 is CAWSTGQGAAFF. In DNA form, the CDR3 reads TGTGCCTGGAGCACGGGACAGGGGGCGGCTTTCTTT.

This rearrangement joins TRBV6-6 to TRBJ2-5; D uncertain. Trimming pared 6 bases from V and 5 bases from J, leaving 13 bases between. In germline, CDR1 is MNHNY, CDR2 SVGAGI (reference sequence). This CDR3 is 13 amino acids long. As DNA, the CDR3 is TGTGCCAGCAGCCGAGAGCAAGGGGAGACCCAGTACTTC. It encodes CASSREQGETQYF.

The chain links TRBV19 to TRBJ1-2; D gene uncertain. The V gene lost 3 bases and the J gene lost 4 bases, with 6 bases spanning the gap. This CDR3 spans 12 amino acids. CDR1 is LNHDA and CDR2 is SQIVND in the germline V gene (reference sequence). The CDR3 is CASSISVYGYTF. Here the CDR3 DNA reads TGTGCCAGTAGTATTTCGGTCTATGGCTACACCTTC.

This sequence joins TRBV10-3 and TRBJ2-5; TRBD2 is a possible D gene (6 bases). This CDR3 region has 14 residues. Germline CDR1 and CDR2: ENHRY and SYGVKD. Deletions cut 0 bases from V and 5 bases from J, with 10 bases between. CDR3 sequence: CAISESAGRETQYF. The CDR3 coding sequence is TGTGCCATCAGTGAGTCAGCAGGGAGGGAGACCCAGTACTTC.

The chain couples TRBV7-2 to TRBJ1-2, with 9 positions matching TRBD1. Germline V CDR1 and CDR2: SGHTA, FQGNSA. The CDR3 is 13 amino acids. The ends lost 6 bases at V and 6 bases at J; junction bases unmatched: 5. This chain's CDR3 is CASRLTGGHGYTF. CDR3 sequence (DNA): TGTGCCAGCAGGCTAACAGGGGGCCATGGCTACACCTTC.

V gene TRBV30 combines with J gene TRBJ1-5; tentatively, D is TRBD1 (6 bases). The CDR3 is made up of 13 amino acids. Germline V gene data show CDR1 as GTSNPN and CDR2 as SVGIG (reference sequence). Trimming took off 3 bases at V and 6 bases at J, with 12 bases between the two ends. The CDR3: CAWRQGNSQPQHF. As DNA, the CDR3 is TGTGCCTGGAGACAGGGAAACTCTCAGCCCCAGCATTTT.

This chain connects TRBV19 to TRBJ1-1; TRBD1 matches 8 bases. J lost 8 bases, V lost 5 bases, and 4 bases had no gene match. Germline-derived CDR1 and CDR2 are LNHDA and SQIVND (reference sequence). The CDR3 runs 12 residues. The DNA of the CDR3 is TGTGCCAGTAGTCCGCGGACAGGGGAAGCTTTCTTT. Its translation is CASSPRTGEAFF.

The V call is TRBV5-1, the J call TRBJ2-2; no clear D gene. Trimming stripped 4 bases from V and 0 bases from J, with 1 base between. The length of the CDR3 is 12 residues. The germline gives CDR1 SGHRS, CDR2 YFSETQ. As DNA, the CDR3 is TGCGCCAGCAGCCCGAACACCGGGGAGCTGTTTTTT. It codes for CASSPNTGELFF.

The CDR3 reads CASGAGSFQGYTF. The CDR3 region has the DNA TGTGCCAGCGGGGCAGGTTCCTTTCAGGGCTACACCTTC. The chain carries TRBV9 and TRBJ1-2, with a possible D match to TRBD1 (5 bases). Deletions cut 7 bases from V and 8 bases from J, with 18 bases between. This CDR3 spans 13 amino acids. CDR1 and CDR2 from the germline V gene are SGDLS and YYNGEE.

The genes are TRBV10-3 and TRBJ2-7; maybe TRBD2 (5 bases). This CDR3 spans 14 amino acids. CDR1 is ENHRY and CDR2 is SYGVKD in the germline V gene. V was pared by 2 bases and J by 3 bases, with 11 bases between. CDR3 bases: TGTGCCATCAGTGAGGGACTTACCTTCTACGAGCAGTACTTC. Translation gives CAISEGLTFYEQYF.

The gene calls are TRBV27 and TRBJ2-7; D unresolved. Germline V gene data show CDR1 as MNHEY and CDR2 as SMNVEV (reference sequence). The CDR3 loop spans 16 amino acids. Trimming cost V 3 bases and J 3 bases, with 18 bases left between them. As DNA, the CDR3 is TGTGCCAGCAGTTTTTCTACCTGGGCCCCAGTCTACGAGCAGTACTTC. Its protein product is CASSFSTWAPVYEQYF.

The chain carries TRBV2 and TRBJ1-1; no clear D. The V gene lost 3 bases and the J gene lost 2 bases, with 10 bases spanning the gap. Germline lookup yields CDR1 SNHLY and CDR2 FYNNEI. The CDR3 is 14 amino acids. CDR3 sequence reads: CASSDTGINTEAFF. DNA of the CDR3: TGTGCCAGCAGTGATACTGGAATTAACACTGAAGCTTTCTTT.

This clone has only one observation. The CDR3, as DNA: TGTGCCAGCAGCGGATCCGGGACGGACACTGAAGCTTTCTTT. Translation: CASSGSGTDTEAFF. The V call is TRBV5-6, the J call TRBJ1-1; D perhaps matches TRBD1 (5 bases). Germline CDR1 SGHDT, CDR2 YYEEEE. The CDR3 spans 14 residues. Trimming took off 4 bases at V and 3 bases at J, with 13 bases between the two ends.

The chain combines TRBV7-3 with TRBJ2-1, with TRBD2 identical over 16 bases. The V segment lost 5 bases and the J segment 4 bases; nucleotides outside the gene matches: 5. The CDR3 runs 17 residues. Germline V lookup: CDR1 SGHTA, CDR2 FQGTGA. The DNA for the CDR3 is TGTGCCAGCAGCCAGGGGACTAGCGGGAGGGGGTACAATGAGCAGTTCTTC. It codes for CASSQGTSGRGYNEQFF. Supplemented by reference TRBV7-3 and TRBJ2-1, the full variable domain reads GAGVSQTPSNKVTEKGKYVELRCDPISGHTALYWYRQSLGQGPEFLIYFQGTGAADDSGLPNDRFFAVRPEGSVSTLKIQRTERGDSAVYLCASSQGTSGRGYNEQFFGPGTRLTVL.

The chain employs TRBV11-3 and TRBJ2-7, with 13 bases aligning to TRBD2. The CDR3 is made up of 16 amino acids. Trimming removed 5 bases from V and 6 bases from J; junction bases left unmatched: 10. Germline V CDR1 and CDR2: SGHNT, YENEEA. The CDR3 loop is CASSDRSGLAGREQYF. CDR3 DNA: TGTGCCAGCAGCGATAGGTCGGGACTAGCGGGACGCGAGCAGTACTTC.

The genes are TRBV7-6 and TRBJ2-6, with a possible D match to TRBD2 (6 bases). V dropped 4 bases and J dropped 0 bases, with 10 bases sitting between them. Germline V lookup: CDR1 SGHVS, CDR2 FNYEAQ. This CDR3 comprises 16 residues. The CDR3 region has the DNA TGTGCCAGCAGCTCCACCGGGAGCTCTGGGGCCAACGTCCTGACTTTC. This gives the protein CASSSTGSSGANVLTF.

This chain uses TRBV5-1 with TRBJ2-7; 9 bases are a match to TRBD2. CDR1 and CDR2 (germline): SGHRS, YFSETQ. CDR3 length equals 16 residues. V dropped 5 bases and J dropped 2; count of bases not matched to a gene: 11. Here the CDR3 reads CASSVSGGTTTYEQYF. DNA for the CDR3: TGCGCCAGCAGTGTTAGCGGGGGAACTACCACCTACGAGCAGTACTTC. Together with reference TRBV5-1 and TRBJ2-7, the CDR3 gives the full variable domain: KAGVTQTPRYLIKTRGQQVTLSCSPISGHRSVSWYQQTPGQGLQFLFEYFSETQRNKGNFPGRFSGRQFSNSRSEMNVSTLELGDSALYLCASSVSGGTTTYEQYFGPGTRLTVT.

This clone came up once. The chain is built from TRBV5-4 and TRBJ1-5; D is undetermined. CDR3 length: 15 residues. Trimming shortened V by 0 bases and J by 7 bases, and 14 bases separated the two germline ends. Germline V gene data show CDR1 as SGHNT and CDR2 as YYREEE (reference sequence). The DNA for the CDR3 is TGTGCCAGCAGCTTGGGGCCAAAAATGGGGCAGCCCCAGCATTTT. This sequence encodes CASSLGPKMGQPQHF.

This chain uses TRBV6-1 with TRBJ1-1; the match to TRBD1 covers 10 bases. The CDR3 is 14 residues long. CDR1 MNHNS and CDR2 SASEGT come from the germline V gene. With 6 bases clipped from V and 3 bases from J, the junction kept 4 bases outside the gene matches. The CDR3 reads CASSQDRGDTEAFF. CDR3 coding DNA: TGTGCCAGCAGCCAGGACAGGGGGGACACTGAAGCTTTCTTT.

This clone has a handful of counts. The V gene is TRBV9, the J gene TRBJ2-7; 9 bases fit TRBD1. V lost 3 bases to trimming and J lost 2 bases; unmatched junction nucleotides: 0. Germline V gene data show CDR1 as SGDLS and CDR2 as YYNGEE. This CDR3 has 13 residues. As DNA, the CDR3 is TGTGCCAGCAGCGGACAGGGGGCCTACGAGCAGTACTTC. Translated: CASSGQGAYEQYF.

The V call is TRBV7-6, the J call TRBJ2-3; D gene uncertain. Germline V lookup: CDR1 SGHVS, CDR2 FNYEAQ. V gave up 4 bases and J gave up 4 bases, with 15 bases separating them. This CDR3 region has 15 residues. The CDR3 DNA reads TGTGCCAGCAGCTCAAGGCGCTCCAAGGCAGATACGCAGTATTTT. It yields the protein CASSSRRSKADTQYF.

The chain carries TRBV6-5 and TRBJ2-7; D is tentatively TRBD1 or TRBD2 (5 bases each). V was clipped by 2 bases and J by 3 bases, with 14 bases between them. The CDR3 length is 15 residues. From germline, CDR1 is MNHEY and CDR2 SVGAGI. The CDR3 sequence is CASSYGRDLGYEQYF. For the CDR3, the DNA is TGTGCCAGCAGTTACGGCAGGGACCTCGGCTACGAGCAGTACTTC.

By sample share, this clone is large. The J gene is TRBJ2-2, the V gene TRBV6-1; D may correspond to TRBD1 or TRBD2 (5 bases each). The germline V and J ends were trimmed by 7 bases and 2 bases, with 14 bases remaining between them. CDR1 and CDR2 (germline): MNHNS, SASEGT. The CDR3 runs to 15 residues. The CDR3 DNA reads TGTGCCAGCAAGTCCGGGACGGTAAACACCGGGGAGCTGTTTTTT. Translation: CASKSGTVNTGELFF.

This chain links TRBV7-2 with TRBJ2-5; 9 nucleotides match TRBD2. The V gene's germline CDR1 is SGHTA and CDR2 FQGNSA. The CDR3 runs 16 residues. With V trimmed by 1 base and J by 6 bases, 9 bases remained unmatched. CDR3 residues: CASSLGLRGGLKTQYF. As DNA, the CDR3 is TGTGCCAGCAGCTTAGGTTTGCGGGGGGGCCTGAAGACCCAGTACTTC.

V is TRBV30 and J is TRBJ1-6, with TRBD1 as a possible D gene (6 bases). This CDR3 comprises 14 residues. The V end was cut by 0 bases, the J end by 7 bases, with 10 bases between. CDR1 is GTSNPN and CDR2 is SVGIG in the germline V gene (reference sequence). The CDR3, as DNA: TGTGCCTGGAGTGTTGGAGGGGGAAATTCACCCCTCCACTTT. It encodes CAWSVGGGNSPLHF.